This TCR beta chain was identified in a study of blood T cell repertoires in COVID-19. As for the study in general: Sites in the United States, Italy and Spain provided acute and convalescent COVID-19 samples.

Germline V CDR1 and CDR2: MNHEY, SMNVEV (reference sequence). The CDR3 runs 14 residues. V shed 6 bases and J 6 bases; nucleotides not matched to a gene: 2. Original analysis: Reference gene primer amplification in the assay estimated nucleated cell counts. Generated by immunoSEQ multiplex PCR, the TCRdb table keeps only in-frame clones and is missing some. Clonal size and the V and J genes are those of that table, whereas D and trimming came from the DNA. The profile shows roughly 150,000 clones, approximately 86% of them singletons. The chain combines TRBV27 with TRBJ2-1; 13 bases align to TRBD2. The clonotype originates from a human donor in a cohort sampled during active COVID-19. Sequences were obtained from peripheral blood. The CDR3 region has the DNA TGTGCCAGCAGGGGGACTAGCGGGACCAATGAGCAGTTCTTC. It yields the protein CASRGTSGTNEQFF.